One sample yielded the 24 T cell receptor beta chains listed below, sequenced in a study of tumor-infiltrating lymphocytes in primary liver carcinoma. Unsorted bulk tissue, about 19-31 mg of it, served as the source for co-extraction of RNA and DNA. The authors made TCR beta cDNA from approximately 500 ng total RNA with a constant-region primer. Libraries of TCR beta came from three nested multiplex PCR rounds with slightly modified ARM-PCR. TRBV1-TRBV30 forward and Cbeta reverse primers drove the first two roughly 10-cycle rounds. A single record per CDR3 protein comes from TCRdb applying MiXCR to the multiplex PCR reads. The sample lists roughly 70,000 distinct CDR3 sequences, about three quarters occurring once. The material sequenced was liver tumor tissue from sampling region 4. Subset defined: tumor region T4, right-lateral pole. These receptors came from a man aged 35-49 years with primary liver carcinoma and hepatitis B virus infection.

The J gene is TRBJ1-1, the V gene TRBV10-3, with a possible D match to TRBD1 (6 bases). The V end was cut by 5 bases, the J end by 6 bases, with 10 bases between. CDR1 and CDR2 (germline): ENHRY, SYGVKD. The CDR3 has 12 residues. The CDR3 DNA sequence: TGTGCCATCAGTCCAGGGGTCGCTGAAGCTTTCTTT. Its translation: CAISPGVAEAFF.

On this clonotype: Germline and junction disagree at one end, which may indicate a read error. The CDR3 loop is CAISDSRFWPQHF. The CDR3 coding sequence is TGTGCCATCAGTGATTCCCGGTTTTGGCCCCAGCATTTT. V and J are TRBV24-1 and TRBJ1-5; D uncertain. Germline V lookup: CDR1 KGHDR, CDR2 SFDVKD. There are 13 residues in the CDR3.

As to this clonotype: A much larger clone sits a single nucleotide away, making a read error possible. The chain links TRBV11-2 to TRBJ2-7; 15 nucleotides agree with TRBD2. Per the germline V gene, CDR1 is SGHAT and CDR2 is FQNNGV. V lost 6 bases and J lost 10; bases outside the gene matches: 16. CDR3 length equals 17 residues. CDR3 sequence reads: CASRQGLAGGWSFDQYF. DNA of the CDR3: TGTGCCAGCAGACAAGGACTAGCGGGAGGGTGGTCCTTCGACCAGTACTTC.

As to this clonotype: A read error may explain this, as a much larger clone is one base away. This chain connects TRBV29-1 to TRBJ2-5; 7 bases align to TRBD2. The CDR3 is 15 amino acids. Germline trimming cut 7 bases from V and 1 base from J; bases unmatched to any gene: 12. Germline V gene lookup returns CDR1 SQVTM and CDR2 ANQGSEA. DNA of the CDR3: TGCAGCGATGAGGGACCCGGGAGGCTCCAAGAGACCCAGTACTTC. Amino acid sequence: CSDEGPGRLQETQYF.

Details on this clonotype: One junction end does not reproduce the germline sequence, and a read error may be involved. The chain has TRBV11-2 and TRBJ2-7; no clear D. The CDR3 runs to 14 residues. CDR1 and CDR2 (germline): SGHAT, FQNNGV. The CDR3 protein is CTSSLSDGAYEQYF. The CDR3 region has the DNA TGTACCAGCAGCTTATCCGACGGAGCCTACGAGCAGTACTTC.

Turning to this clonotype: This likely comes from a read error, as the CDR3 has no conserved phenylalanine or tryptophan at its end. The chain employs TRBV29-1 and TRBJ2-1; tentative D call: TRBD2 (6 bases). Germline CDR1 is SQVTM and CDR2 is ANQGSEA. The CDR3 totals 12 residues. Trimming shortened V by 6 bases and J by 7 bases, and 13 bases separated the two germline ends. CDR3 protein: CSVRRGGNEQFS. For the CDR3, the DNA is TGCAGCGTCCGACGGGGAGGTAATGAGCAGTTCTCC.

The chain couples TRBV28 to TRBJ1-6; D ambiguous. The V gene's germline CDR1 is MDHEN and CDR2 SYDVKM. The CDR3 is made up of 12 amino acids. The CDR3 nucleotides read TGTGTCGGCAGTTTTGCAGGCCATGACCTCCACTTT. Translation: CVGSFAGHDLHF. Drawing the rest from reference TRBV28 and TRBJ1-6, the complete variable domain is DVKVTQSSRYLVKRTGEKVFLECVQDMDHENMFWYRQDPGLGLRLIYFSYDVKMKEKGDIPEGYSVSREKKERFSLILESASTNQTSMYLCVGSFAGHDLHFGNGTRLTVT.

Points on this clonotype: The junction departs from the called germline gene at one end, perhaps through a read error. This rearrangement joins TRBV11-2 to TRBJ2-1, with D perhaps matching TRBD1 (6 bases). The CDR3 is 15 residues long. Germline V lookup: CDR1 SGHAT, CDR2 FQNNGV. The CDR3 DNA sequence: TGTCCCAGCAGCACCGGGACACGGGCTAAAGATGAGCAGTTCTTC. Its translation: CPSSTGTRAKDEQFF.

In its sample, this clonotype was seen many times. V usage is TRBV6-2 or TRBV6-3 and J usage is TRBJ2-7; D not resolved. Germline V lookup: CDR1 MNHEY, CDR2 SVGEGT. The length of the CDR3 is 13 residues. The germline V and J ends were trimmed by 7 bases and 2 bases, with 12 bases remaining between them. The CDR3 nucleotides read TGTGCCAGCACTGGGCGTTATCCCTACGAGCAGTACTTC. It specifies CASTGRYPYEQYF.

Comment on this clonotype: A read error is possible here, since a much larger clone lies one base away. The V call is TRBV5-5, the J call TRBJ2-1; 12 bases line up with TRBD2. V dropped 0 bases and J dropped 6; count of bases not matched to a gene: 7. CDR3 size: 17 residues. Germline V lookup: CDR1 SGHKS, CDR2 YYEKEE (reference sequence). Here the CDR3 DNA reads TGTGCCAGCAGCTTGGTCCTAGCGGGAGGGTCTCCCAATGAGCAGTTCTTC. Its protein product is CASSLVLAGGSPNEQFF.

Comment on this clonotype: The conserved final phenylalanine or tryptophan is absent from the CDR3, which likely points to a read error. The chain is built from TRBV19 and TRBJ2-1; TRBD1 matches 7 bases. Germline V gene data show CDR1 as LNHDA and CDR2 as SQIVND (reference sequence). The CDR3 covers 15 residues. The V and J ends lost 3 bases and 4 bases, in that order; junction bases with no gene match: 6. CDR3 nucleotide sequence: TGTGCCAGTAGTATGATAGGGGGCCCTTACAATGAGCAGTTCATC. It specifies CASSMIGGPYNEQFI.

The CDR3 nucleotides read TGCGCCAGCGGCCGGGAGCTAGCGGGAGGGCACGAGCAGTACTTC. It yields the protein CASGRELAGGHEQYF. The chain employs TRBV4-3 and TRBJ2-7; 12 bases line up with TRBD2. This CDR3 is 15 amino acids long. The J segment lost 5 bases and the V segment lost 8 bases, leaving 10 bases of the junction unmatched. CDR1 and CDR2 from the germline V gene are LGHNA and YSLEER.

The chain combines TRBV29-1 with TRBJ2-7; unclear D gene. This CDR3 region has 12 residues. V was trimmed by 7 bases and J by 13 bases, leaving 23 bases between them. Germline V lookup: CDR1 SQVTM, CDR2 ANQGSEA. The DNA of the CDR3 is TGCAGCGCGGGTTGTGGTAATCACGAACAATACTTC. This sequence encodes CSAGCGNHEQYF.

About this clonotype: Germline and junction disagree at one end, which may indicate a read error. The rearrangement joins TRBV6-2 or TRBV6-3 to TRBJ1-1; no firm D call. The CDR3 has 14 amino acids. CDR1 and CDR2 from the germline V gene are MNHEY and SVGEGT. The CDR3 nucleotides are TGTGCTAGCAGTTACTGGTTGGGCTCCACTGAAGTTTTCTTT. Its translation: CASSYWLGSTEVFF.

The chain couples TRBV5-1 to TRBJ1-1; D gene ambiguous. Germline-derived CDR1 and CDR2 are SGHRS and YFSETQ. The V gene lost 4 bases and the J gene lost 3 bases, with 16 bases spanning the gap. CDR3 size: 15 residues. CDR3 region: CASSVNIVADTEAFF. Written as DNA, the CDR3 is TGCGCCAGCAGCGTAAACATAGTGGCGGACACTGAAGCTTTCTTT.

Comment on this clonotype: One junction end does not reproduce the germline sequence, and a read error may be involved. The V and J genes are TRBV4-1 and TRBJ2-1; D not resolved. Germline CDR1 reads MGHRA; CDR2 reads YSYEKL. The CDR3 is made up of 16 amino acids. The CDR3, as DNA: TGCGCCAGCAGCCAAGCCGTCGGACCCCCTAACAATCAGCAGTTCTTC. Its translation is CASSQAVGPPNNQQFF.

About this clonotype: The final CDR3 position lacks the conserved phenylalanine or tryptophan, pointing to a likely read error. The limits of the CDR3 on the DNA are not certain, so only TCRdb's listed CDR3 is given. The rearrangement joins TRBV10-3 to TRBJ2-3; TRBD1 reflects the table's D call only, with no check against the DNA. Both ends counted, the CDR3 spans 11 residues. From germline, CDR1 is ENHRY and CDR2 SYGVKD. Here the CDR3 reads CAISGGSLRDL.

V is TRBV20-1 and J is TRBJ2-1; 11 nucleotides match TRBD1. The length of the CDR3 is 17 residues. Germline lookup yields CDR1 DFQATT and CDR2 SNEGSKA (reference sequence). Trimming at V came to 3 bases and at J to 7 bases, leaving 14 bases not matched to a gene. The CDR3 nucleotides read TGCAGTGCTAGTTCCGGACAGGGGGCAGCACGGGTGAATGAGCAGTTCTTC. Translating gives CSASSGQGAARVNEQFF.

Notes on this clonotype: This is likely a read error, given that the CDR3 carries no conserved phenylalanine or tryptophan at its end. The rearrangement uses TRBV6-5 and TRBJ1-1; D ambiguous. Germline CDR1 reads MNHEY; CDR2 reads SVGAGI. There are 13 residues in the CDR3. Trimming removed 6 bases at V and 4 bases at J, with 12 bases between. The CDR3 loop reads CASSRGWGTEAFV. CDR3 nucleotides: TGTGCCAGCAGCCGTGGATGGGGCACTGAAGCTTTCGTT.

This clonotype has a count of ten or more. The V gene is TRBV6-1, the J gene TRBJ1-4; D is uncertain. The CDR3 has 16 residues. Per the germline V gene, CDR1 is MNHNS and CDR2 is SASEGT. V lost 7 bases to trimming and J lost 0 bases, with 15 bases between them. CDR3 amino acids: CASKVGSPATNEKLFF. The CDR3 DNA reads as TGTGCCAGCAAAGTCGGCTCCCCTGCAACTAATGAAAAACTGTTTTTT.

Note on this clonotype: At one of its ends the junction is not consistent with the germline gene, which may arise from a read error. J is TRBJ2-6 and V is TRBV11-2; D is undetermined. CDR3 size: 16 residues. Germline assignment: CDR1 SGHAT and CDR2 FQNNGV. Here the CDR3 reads CASSSDLGAGANVLTF. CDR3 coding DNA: TGTGCTAGCAGCTCAGATCTTGGGGCTGGGGCCAACGTCCTGACTTTC.

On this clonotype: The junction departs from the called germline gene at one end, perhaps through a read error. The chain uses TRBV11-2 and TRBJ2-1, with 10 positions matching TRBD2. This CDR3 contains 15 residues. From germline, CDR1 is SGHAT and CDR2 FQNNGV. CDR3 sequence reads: CACSLQREGLAEQFF. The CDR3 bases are TGTGCCTGCAGCCTCCAGCGGGAGGGATTGGCTGAGCAGTTCTTC.

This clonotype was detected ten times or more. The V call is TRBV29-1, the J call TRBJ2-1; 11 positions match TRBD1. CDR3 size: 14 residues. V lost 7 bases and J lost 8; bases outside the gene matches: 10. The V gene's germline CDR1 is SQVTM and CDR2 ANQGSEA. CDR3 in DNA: TGCAGCGGATTGCCGGGACAGGGGGTGGATGAGCAGTTCTTC. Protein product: CSGLPGQGVDEQFF.

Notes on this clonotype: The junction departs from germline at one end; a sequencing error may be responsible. CDR3 sequence reads: CASSQEWSEALF. As DNA, the CDR3 is TGCGCCAGCAGCCAGGAATGGTCTGAAGCTTTGTTT. The chain couples TRBV4-3 to TRBJ1-1; D remains unclear. From germline, CDR1 is LGHNA and CDR2 YSLEER. CDR3 length equals 12 residues.